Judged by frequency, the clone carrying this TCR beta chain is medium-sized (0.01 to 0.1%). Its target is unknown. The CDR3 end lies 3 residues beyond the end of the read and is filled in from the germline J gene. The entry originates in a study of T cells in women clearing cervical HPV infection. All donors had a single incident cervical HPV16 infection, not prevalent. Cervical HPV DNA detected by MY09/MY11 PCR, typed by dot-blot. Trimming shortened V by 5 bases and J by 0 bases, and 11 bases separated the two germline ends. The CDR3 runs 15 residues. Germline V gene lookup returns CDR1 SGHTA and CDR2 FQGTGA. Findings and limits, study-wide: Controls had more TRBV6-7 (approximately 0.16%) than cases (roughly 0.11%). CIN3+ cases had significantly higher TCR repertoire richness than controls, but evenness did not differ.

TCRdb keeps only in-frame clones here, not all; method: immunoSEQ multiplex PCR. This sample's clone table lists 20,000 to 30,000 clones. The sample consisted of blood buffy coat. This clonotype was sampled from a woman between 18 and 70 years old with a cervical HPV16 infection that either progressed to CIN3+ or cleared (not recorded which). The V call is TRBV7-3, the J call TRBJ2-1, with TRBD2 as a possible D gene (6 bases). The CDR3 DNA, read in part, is TGTGCCAGCAGCGCGGGACTCCACTCCTACAATGAG. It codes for CASSAGLHSYNE. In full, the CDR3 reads CASSAGLHSYNEQFF.